The 15 T cell receptor beta chains given below trace back to one sample, sequenced in a study of T cell changes during pregnancy in multiple sclerosis. Assay: immunoSEQ multiplex PCR; the TCRdb copy retains only in-frame clones and omits some. Here the sample spans about 40,000 clones, roughly nine tenths being singletons. Source: CD4+ T cells from peripheral blood mononuclear cells, taken in the first trimester of pregnancy. Receptors originate from a female donor with multiple sclerosis, enrolled in a pregnancy study.

The chain recombines TRBV5-6 with TRBJ1-1; D is uncertain. Germline values: CDR1 SGHDT, CDR2 YYEEEE. There are 13 residues in the CDR3. Trimming pared 2 bases from V and 5 bases from J, leaving 10 bases between. The CDR3 protein is CASSLGRRTEAFF. The CDR3 region has the DNA TGTGCCAGCAGCTTAGGTAGGAGAACTGAAGCTTTCTTT.

The rearrangement joins TRBV7-9 to TRBJ1-2, with TRBD1 as a possible D gene (6 bases). The germline gives CDR1 SEHNR, CDR2 FQNEAQ (reference sequence). The germline V and J ends were trimmed by 0 bases and 6 bases, with 11 bases remaining between them. The CDR3 contains 14 residues. In nucleotides, the CDR3 is TGTGCCAGCAGCTTAGCGGGGCAGGGGCATGGCTACACCTTC. This encodes CASSLAGQGHGYTF.

The chain recombines TRBV7-3 with TRBJ2-1, with 9 bases identical to TRBD1. The CDR3 is made up of 16 amino acids. The germline gives CDR1 SGHTA, CDR2 FQGTGA. J gave up 1 base and V 2 bases, and 3 bases lay outside the gene matches. CDR3 region: CASSLRTGVSYNEQFF. The CDR3 DNA reads as TGTGCCAGCAGCTTACGGACAGGGGTTTCCTACAATGAGCAGTTCTTC.

This sequence joins TRBV7-9 and TRBJ1-1; 9 bases align to TRBD1. This CDR3 has 14 amino acids. The V segment lost 7 bases and the J segment 5 bases; nucleotides outside the gene matches: 8. Germline CDR1 SEHNR, CDR2 FQNEAQ (reference sequence). This CDR3 is CASNADRGGTEAFF. The DNA for the CDR3 is TGTGCCAGCAACGCAGACAGGGGGGGGACTGAAGCTTTCTTT.

CDR3 region: CASSLRLAGITDTQYF. The CDR3 DNA follows: TGTGCCAGCAGCTTACGTTTAGCGGGAATCACAGATACGCAGTATTTT. The chain recombines TRBV5-4 with TRBJ2-3; TRBD2 matches at 8 bases. Unmatched junction bases numbered 7, after V lost 2 bases and J lost 2 bases. This CDR3 is 16 amino acids long. Germline CDR1 and CDR2: SGHNT and YYREEE (reference sequence).

The chain recombines TRBV28 with TRBJ2-7; D unresolved. The ends were cut back, 1 base at V and 4 bases at J, with 17 bases in the middle. Germline loops: CDR1 MDHEN, CDR2 SYDVKM. This CDR3 is 16 amino acids long. The CDR3, as DNA: TGTGCCAGCAGTTTATTGGTCGCTGGTACAGAGTACGAGCAGTACTTC. Protein: CASSLLVAGTEYEQYF.

The chain combines TRBV30 with TRBJ2-7; 9 bases fit TRBD1. Germline V gene lookup returns CDR1 GTSNPN and CDR2 SVGIG (reference sequence). The CDR3 has 11 residues. V lost 8 bases to trimming and J lost 3 bases; unmatched junction nucleotides: 2. CDR3 region: CAGTGRYEQYF. DNA for the CDR3: TGTGCCGGGACAGGGCGCTACGAGCAGTACTTC.

This chain joins TRBV11-3 and TRBJ2-7, with 7 nucleotides matching TRBD1. The germline gives CDR1 SGHNT, CDR2 YENEEA. The V and J ends lost 4 bases and 8 bases, in that order; junction bases with no gene match: 11. This CDR3 is built from 14 residues. This chain's CDR3 is CASSSRQGPTKQYF. The CDR3 nucleotides read TGTGCCAGCAGCTCTCGACAGGGACCTACCAAGCAGTACTTC.

This CDR3 reads CASSPLAKSTDTQYF. The CDR3 DNA follows: TGTGCCAGCTCACCGTTAGCAAAGAGCACAGATACGCAGTATTTT. V gene TRBV18 combines with J gene TRBJ2-3; D is unclear. The germline gives CDR1 KGHSH, CDR2 LQKENI. V was trimmed by 3 bases and J by 0 bases, leaving 10 bases between them. CDR3 length: 15 residues.

The V gene is TRBV6-1, the J gene TRBJ1-5; possible D gene TRBD1, 5 bases. The ends were cut back, 11 bases at V and 3 bases at J, with 17 bases in the middle. The CDR3 extends over 14 amino acids. The germline CDR1 and CDR2 sequences are MNHNS and SASEGT. CDR3 in amino acids: CAAQAGQVNQPQHF. The CDR3 nucleotides read TGTGCCGCCCAGGCGGGGCAGGTCAATCAGCCCCAGCATTTT.

This chain connects TRBV29-1 to TRBJ2-3; 7 bases map to TRBD1. Germline V gene data show CDR1 as SQVTM and CDR2 as ANQGSEA. The junction had 7 bases not matched to a gene; V was cut back by 2 bases and J by 2 bases. The CDR3 sequence is 15 residues long. The chain's CDR3 is CSVETRTGFTDTQYF. CDR3 nucleotide sequence: TGCAGCGTTGAAACTAGGACAGGTTTCACAGATACGCAGTATTTT.

The rearrangement joins TRBV7-2 to TRBJ2-1; 12 bases are a match to TRBD2. From germline, CDR1 is SGHTA and CDR2 FQGNSA. J lost 1 base, V lost 5 bases, and 9 bases had no gene match. The CDR3 consists of 18 residues. CDR3 nucleotides: TGTGCCAGCAGCATCCTAGCGGGAGGGGCCCATTCCTACAATGAGCAGTTCTTC. Its protein is CASSILAGGAHSYNEQFF. Drawing the rest from reference TRBV7-2 and TRBJ2-1, the complete variable domain is GAGVSQSPSNKVTEKGKDVELRCDPISGHTALYWYRQSLGQGLEFLIYFQGNSAPDKSGLPSDRFSAERTGGSVSTLTIQRTQQEDSAVYLCASSILAGGAHSYNEQFFGPGTRLTVL.

The rearrangement joins TRBV25-1 to TRBJ2-5; 7 bases map to TRBD1. The germline gives CDR1 MGHDK, CDR2 SYGVNS. V was clipped by 3 bases and J by 2 bases; unmatched bases: 3. The CDR3 runs to 14 residues. This CDR3 is CASSDPGQQETQYF. The CDR3 DNA reads TGTGCCAGCAGTGATCCGGGACAGCAAGAGACCCAGTACTTC.

J is TRBJ2-1 and V is TRBV30; 8 nucleotides match TRBD2. Germline-derived CDR1 and CDR2 are GTSNPN and SVGIG (reference sequence). Trimming cost V 0 bases and J 12 bases; bases outside gene matches: 1. The CDR3 has 11 amino acids. CDR3: CAWSVAGVQFF. In DNA, the CDR3 is TGTGCCTGGAGTGTAGCGGGAGTGCAGTTCTTC.

J is TRBJ2-1 and V is TRBV6-4; D gene uncertain. The CDR3 spans 15 residues. Deletions cut 5 bases from V and 3 bases from J, with 14 bases between. Per germline, CDR1 MRHNA and CDR2 SNTAGT. The CDR3 DNA sequence: TGTGCCAGCAGTCCAGAGCTAGGTAACTACAATGAGCAGTTCTTC. Amino acid sequence: CASSPELGNYNEQFF.